This T cell receptor delta chain was recorded in a study of gamma-delta T cells after stem cell transplantation. TCRdb called clones anew from the RT-PCR reads with CATT. Of 10,000 to 13,000 delta-chain clones listed, around 41% are singletons. The source material was gamma-delta T cells. This receptor was identified in a human donor. It is not recorded whose cells these are; they may come from a transplant donor.

CDR3 nucleotide sequence: TGTGCTCTTGGGGACGACGGGGGATGGGGTGTTAAACTCATCTTT. This sequence encodes CALGDDGGWGVKLIF. This rearrangement joins TRDV1 to TRDJ1; TRDD3 matches at 7 bases. This CDR3 comprises 15 residues. Per germline, CDR1 TSWWSYY and CDR2 QGS. V lost 3 bases to trimming and J lost 7 bases; unmatched junction nucleotides: 11.